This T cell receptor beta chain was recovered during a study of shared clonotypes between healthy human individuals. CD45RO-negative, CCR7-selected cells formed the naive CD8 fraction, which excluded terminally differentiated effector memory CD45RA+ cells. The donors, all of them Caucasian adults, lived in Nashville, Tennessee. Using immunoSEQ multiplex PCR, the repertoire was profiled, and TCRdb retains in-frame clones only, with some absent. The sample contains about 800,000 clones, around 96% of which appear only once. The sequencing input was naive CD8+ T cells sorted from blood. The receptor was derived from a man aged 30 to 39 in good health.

As DNA, the CDR3 is TGTGCCAGTAGTATGGACCCGGGCCGCCGTGGCGAGCAGTACTTC. Its translation: CASSMDPGRRGEQYF. The chain joins TRBV19 to TRBJ2-7; D uncertain. Germline CDR1 and CDR2: LNHDA and SQIVND (reference sequence). The CDR3 length is 15 residues. The V and J ends lost 3 bases and 6 bases respectively, with 18 bases between them.